This T cell receptor (beta chain) was profiled in a study of cytomegalovirus exposure and HLA in healthy donors. Study results and limitations: Sequencing likely produced, as an artifact, a cluster of highly shared sequence variants. Prior analysis indicated that the majority of TCR beta V segments exhibited productivity approximately 87% or approximately 30% of the time.

As to this clone: No antigen is known for it.

The PCR contained 60 Vbeta and 13 Jbeta primers. Source study methods: Roughly 83 million unique TCR beta chains, roughly 11 million of them shared, were counted by a later analysis. Assay used: immunoSEQ multiplex PCR; TCRdb lists only in-frame clones, some missing. Clone size and the V and J calls come from that table; the DNA yielded D and trimming. The table has about 140,000 clones, almost 85% seen once; the top ten hold approximately 1.3%. The origin of this receptor is a man aged 25 to 40 in good health and CMV-seropositive. The sample comprised PBMCs.

The DNA of the CDR3 is TGTGCCAGCAGCAACAGACAGGGAGAGTGGGAACCCAATCAGCCCCAGCATTTT. Translated, it gives CASSNRQGEWEPNQPQHF. The V gene is TRBV21-1, the J gene TRBJ1-5; the table assigns TRBD1, which was not confirmed against the DNA. TRBV21-1 is an annotated pseudogene. The CDR3 is made up of 18 amino acids.